Presented here are 5 T cell receptor beta chains from one specimen sequenced in a study of low-dose radiotherapy and immunotherapy resistance in tumors (dated by TCRdb to between 2021 and 2022). Superscript III and a set of TRAV- and TRBV-specific primers were used to synthesize first-strand cDNA, so that both TCRalpha and TCRbeta chains were covered. A roughly 18-cycle PCR with Phusion amplified the TCRs, pairing a constant-region primer with the adapter that was attached to the V primers. Using fastp at Q25 and MiXCR, TCRdb reprocessed the public reads and kept productive beta chains. Identical CDR3 protein sequences are pooled into one entry, listed with their most common genes and DNA. The sample table shows 7,000 to 8,500 distinct CDR3 sequences, and around 84% are seen once. About 5.9% of the sample is held by the ten biggest clonotypes. All receptors derive from a human donor with advanced metastatic prostate, ovarian, gallbladder or colorectal cancer (not recorded which). This table probably holds off-target reads from a library built for another chain.

The chain is built from TRBV4-1 and TRBJ1-3, with D uncertain. Deletions cut 3 bases from V and 0 bases from J, with 12 bases between. The CDR3 is made up of 16 amino acids. In germline, CDR1 is MGHRA, CDR2 YSYEKL. CDR3 in amino acids: CASSHPGRTSGNTIYF. The CDR3 DNA reads as TGCGCCAGCAGCCATCCCGGACGCACCTCTGGAAACACCATATATTTT.

This clonotype appeared a few times. CDR3 sequence: CASSLRQGDYEQYF. The DNA for the CDR3 is TGCGCCAGCAGCCTGAGACAGGGGGACTACGAGCAGTACTTC. This sequence joins TRBV5-1 and TRBJ2-7, with TRBD1 identical over 9 bases. This CDR3 spans 14 amino acids. V gave up 4 bases and J gave up 3 bases; unmatched junction bases: 5. Germline V CDR1 and CDR2: SGHRS, YFSETQ.

This clonotype was observed once. The rearrangement uses TRBV5-1 and TRBJ2-1, with 8 bases aligning to TRBD2. The CDR3 extends over 16 amino acids. J was trimmed by 9 bases and V by 0 bases; bases with no gene match: 11. Germline V gene sequence: CDR1 SGHRS, CDR2 YFSETQ. The CDR3 loop is CASSLVAGGGAGEQFF. CDR3 in DNA: TGCGCCAGCAGCTTGGTGGCGGGGGGCGGAGCGGGTGAGCAGTTCTTC.

The chain couples TRBV11-2 to TRBJ2-1; 7 bases are a match to TRBD2. The CDR3 is made up of 16 amino acids. Germline V gene data show CDR1 as SGHAT and CDR2 as FQNNGV. V lost 3 bases, J lost 7 bases, and 12 bases stayed unmatched. The chain's CDR3 is CASSFRTSEGTNEQFF. The CDR3 region has the DNA TGTGCCAGCAGCTTTCGGACTAGTGAGGGTACAAATGAGCAGTTCTTC. Full variable domain (rest looked up from reference TRBV11-2 and TRBJ2-1): EAGVAQSPRYKIIEKRQSVAFWCNPISGHATLYWYQQILGQGPKLLIQFQNNGVVDDSQLPKDRFSAERLKGVDSTLKIQPAKLEDSAVYLCASSFRTSEGTNEQFFGPGTRLTVL.

The chain joins TRBV11-2 to TRBJ2-1; 8 nucleotides align to TRBD2. This CDR3 contains 15 residues. Trimming took 3 bases from V and 5 from J; bases not matched to a gene: 6. Germline V gives CDR1 SGHAT, CDR2 FQNNGV. The CDR3 loop is CASSLQGLGNNEQFF. CDR3 nucleotide sequence: TGTGCCAGCAGCTTGCAGGGACTAGGGAACAATGAGCAGTTCTTC.